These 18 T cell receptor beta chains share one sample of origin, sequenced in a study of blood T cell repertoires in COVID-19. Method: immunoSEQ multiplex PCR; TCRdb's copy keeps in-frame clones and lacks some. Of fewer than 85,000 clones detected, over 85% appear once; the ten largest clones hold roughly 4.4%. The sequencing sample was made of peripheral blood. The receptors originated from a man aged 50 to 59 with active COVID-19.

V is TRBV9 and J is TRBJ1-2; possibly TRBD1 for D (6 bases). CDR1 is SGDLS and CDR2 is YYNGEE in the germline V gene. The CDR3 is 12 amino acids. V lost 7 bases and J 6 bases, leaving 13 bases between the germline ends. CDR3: CASAGGVDGYTF. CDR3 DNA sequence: TGTGCCAGCGCTGGGGGCGTAGATGGCTACACCTTC.

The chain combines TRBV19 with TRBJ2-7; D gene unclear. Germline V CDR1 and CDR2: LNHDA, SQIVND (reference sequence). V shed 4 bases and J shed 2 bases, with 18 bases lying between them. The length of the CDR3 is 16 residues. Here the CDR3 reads CASSTPVGFPAYEQYF. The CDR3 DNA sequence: TGTGCCAGTAGTACCCCCGTCGGGTTCCCCGCCTACGAGCAGTACTTC.

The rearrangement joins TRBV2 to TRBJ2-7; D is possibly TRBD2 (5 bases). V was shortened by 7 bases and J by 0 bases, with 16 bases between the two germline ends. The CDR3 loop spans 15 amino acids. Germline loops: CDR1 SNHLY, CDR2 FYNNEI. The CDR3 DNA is TGTGCCAGCACCGAGAGTGGCGGGTCCTCCTACGAGCAGTACTTC. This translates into CASTESGGSSYEQYF. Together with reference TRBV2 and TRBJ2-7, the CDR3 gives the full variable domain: EPEVTQTPSHQVTQMGQEVILRCVPISNHLYFYWYRQILGQKVEFLVSFYNNEISEKSEIFDDQFSVERPDGSNFTLKIRSTKLEDSAMYFCASTESGGSSYEQYFGPGTRLTVT.

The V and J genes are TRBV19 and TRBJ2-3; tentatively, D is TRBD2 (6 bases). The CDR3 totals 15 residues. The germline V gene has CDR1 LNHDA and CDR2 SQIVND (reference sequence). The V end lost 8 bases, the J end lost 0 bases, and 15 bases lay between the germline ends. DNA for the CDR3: TGTGCCAGTCGTCGGGGGACCACGAGCACAGATACGCAGTATTTT. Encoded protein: CASRRGTTSTDTQYF. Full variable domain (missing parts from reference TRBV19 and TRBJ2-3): DGGITQSPKYLFRKEGQNVTLSCEQNLNHDAMYWYRQDPGQGLRLIYYSQIVNDFQKGDIAEGYSVSREKKESFPLTVTSAQKNPTAFYLCASRRGTTSTDTQYFGPGTRLTVL.

CDR3 DNA: TGTGCCAGCAGCGTAGAGGTCAGGGGGATTTATGGCTACACCTTC. Protein sequence: CASSVEVRGIYGYTF. This chain links TRBV9 with TRBJ1-2, with TRBD1 identical over 7 bases. Germline V gene data show CDR1 as SGDLS and CDR2 as YYNGEE. With 0 bases clipped from V and 5 bases from J, the junction kept 7 bases outside the gene matches. The CDR3 extends over 15 amino acids.

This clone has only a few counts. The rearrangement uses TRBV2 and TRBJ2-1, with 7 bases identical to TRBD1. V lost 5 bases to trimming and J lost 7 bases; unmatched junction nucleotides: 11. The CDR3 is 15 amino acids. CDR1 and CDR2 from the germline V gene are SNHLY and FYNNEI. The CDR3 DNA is TGTGCCAGCAGTCCTCTGACAGGGTCCTGGAATGAGCAGTTCTTC. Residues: CASSPLTGSWNEQFF.

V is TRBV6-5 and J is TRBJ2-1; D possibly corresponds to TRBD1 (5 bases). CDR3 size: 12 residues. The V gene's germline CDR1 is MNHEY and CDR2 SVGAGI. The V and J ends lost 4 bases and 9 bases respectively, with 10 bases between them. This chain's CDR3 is CASSSRVGEQFF. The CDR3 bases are TGTGCCAGCAGTTCCAGGGTAGGTGAGCAGTTCTTC.

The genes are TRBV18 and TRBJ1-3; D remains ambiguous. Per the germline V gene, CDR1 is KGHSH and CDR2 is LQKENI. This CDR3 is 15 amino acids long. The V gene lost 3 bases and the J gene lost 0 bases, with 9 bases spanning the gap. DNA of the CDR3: TGTGCCAGCTCACCCCTACCGAGCTCTGGAAACACCATATATTTT. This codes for CASSPLPSSGNTIYF.

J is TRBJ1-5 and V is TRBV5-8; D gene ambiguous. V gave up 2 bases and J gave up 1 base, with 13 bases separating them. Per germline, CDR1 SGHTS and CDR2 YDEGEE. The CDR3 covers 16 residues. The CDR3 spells CASSFVGRPSNQPQHF. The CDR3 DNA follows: TGTGCCAGCAGCTTCGTGGGCAGGCCCAGCAATCAGCCCCAGCATTTT.

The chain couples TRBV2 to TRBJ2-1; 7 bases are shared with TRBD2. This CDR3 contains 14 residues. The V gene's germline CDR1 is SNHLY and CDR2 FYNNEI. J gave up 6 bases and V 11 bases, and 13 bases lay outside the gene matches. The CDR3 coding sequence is TGTGCCGTGGGGGGAGGGTCGAATCGCAATGAGCAGTTCTTC. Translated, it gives CAVGGGSNRNEQFF. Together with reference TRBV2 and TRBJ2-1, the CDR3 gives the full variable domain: EPEVTQTPSHQVTQMGQEVILRCVPISNHLYFYWYRQILGQKVEFLVSFYNNEISEKSEIFDDQFSVERPDGSNFTLKIRSTKLEDSAMYFCAVGGGSNRNEQFFGPGTRLTVL.

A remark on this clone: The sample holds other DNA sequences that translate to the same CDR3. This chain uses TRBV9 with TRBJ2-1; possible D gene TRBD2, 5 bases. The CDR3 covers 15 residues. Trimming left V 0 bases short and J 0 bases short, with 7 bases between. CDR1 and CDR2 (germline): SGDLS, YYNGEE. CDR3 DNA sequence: TGTGCCAGCAGCGTAGCAGGAGGCTCCTACAATGAGCAGTTCTTC. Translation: CASSVAGGSYNEQFF.

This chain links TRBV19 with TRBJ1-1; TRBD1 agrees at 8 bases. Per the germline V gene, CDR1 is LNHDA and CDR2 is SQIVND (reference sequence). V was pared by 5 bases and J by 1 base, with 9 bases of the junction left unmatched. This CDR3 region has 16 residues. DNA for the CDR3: TGTGCCAGTAGTCCCCGGACAGGGTACGGGAACACTGAAGCTTTCTTT. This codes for CASSPRTGYGNTEAFF.

Here the CDR3 reads CASSHQEKLFF. DNA for the CDR3: TGTGCCAGCAGCCATCAAGAAAAACTGTTTTTT. The chain is built from TRBV11-2 and TRBJ1-4; D unclear. Trimming cost V 5 bases and J 8 bases, with 6 bases left between them. The CDR3 covers 11 residues. Germline values: CDR1 SGHAT, CDR2 FQNNGV. The full variable domain, rest sourced from reference TRBV11-2 and TRBJ1-4, is EAGVAQSPRYKIIEKRQSVAFWCNPISGHATLYWYQQILGQGPKLLIQFQNNGVVDDSQLPKDRFSAERLKGVDSTLKIQPAKLEDSAVYLCASSHQEKLFFGSGTQLSVL.

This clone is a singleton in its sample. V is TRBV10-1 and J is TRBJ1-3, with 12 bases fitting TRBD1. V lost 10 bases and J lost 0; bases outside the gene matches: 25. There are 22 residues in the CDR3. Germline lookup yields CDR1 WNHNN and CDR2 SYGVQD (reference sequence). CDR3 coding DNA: TGCGCCATTCATTTAGGGACAGGGGGCCGGGATCTAGGAAGAAGCTCTGGAAACACCATATATTTT. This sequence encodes CAIHLGTGGRDLGRSSGNTIYF.

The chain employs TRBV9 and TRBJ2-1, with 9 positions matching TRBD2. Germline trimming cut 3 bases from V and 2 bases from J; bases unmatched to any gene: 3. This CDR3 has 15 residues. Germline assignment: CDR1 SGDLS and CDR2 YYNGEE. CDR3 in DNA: TGTGCCAGCAGCGCGGGCGGGGGGGCCTACAATGAGCAGTTCTTC. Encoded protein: CASSAGGGAYNEQFF. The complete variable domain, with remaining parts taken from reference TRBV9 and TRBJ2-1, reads DSGVTQTPKHLITATGQRVTLRCSPRSGDLSVYWYQQSLDQGLQFLIQYYNGEERAKGNILERFSAQQFPDLHSELNLSSLELGDSALYFCASSAGGGAYNEQFFGPGTRLTVL.

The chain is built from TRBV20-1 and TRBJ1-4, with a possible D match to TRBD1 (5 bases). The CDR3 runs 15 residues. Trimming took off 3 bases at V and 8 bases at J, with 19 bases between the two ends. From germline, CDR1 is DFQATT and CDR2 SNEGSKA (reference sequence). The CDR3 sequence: CSASSGLGAKEKLFF. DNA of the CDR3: TGCAGTGCTAGTAGTGGCCTTGGGGCAAAGGAAAAACTGTTTTTT.

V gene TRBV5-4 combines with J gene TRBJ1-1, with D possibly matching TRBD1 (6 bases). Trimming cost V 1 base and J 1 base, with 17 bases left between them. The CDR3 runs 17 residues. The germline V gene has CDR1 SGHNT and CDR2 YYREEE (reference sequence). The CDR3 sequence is CASSLNGGRPSNTEAFF. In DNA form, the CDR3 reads TGTGCCAGCAGCTTGAATGGGGGCCGGCCCTCGAACACTGAAGCTTTCTTT.

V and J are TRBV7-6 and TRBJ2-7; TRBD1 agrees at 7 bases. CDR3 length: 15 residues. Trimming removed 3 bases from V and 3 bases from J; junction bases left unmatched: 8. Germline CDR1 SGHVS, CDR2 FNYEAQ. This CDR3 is CASSFGEQGIYEQYF. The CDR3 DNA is TGTGCCAGCAGCTTCGGGGAACAGGGGATCTACGAGCAGTACTTC. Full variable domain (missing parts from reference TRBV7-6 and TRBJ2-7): GAGVSQSPRYKVTKRGQDVALRCDPISGHVSLYWYRQALGQGPEFLTYFNYEAQQDKSGLPNDRFSAERPEGSISTLTIQRTEQRDSAMYRCASSFGEQGIYEQYFGPGTRLTVT.